This T cell receptor beta chain comes out of a study of technical replicates of blood from several donors. CDR1 MDHEN and CDR2 SYDVKM come from the germline V gene. V shed 5 bases and J shed 1 base, with 8 bases lying between them. The CDR3 contains 13 residues. Assay used: immunoSEQ multiplex PCR; TCRdb lists only in-frame clones, some missing. The sample shows approximately 95,000 clones, 95% of them seen only once. About this clone: Other DNA sequences in the same sample also yield this CDR3.

The TCR comes from a human donor in good health. Sequenced sample: T cells isolated from PBMCs. This chain joins TRBV28 and TRBJ1-1, with D perhaps TRBD1 (5 bases). The CDR3 DNA follows: TGTGCCAGCAGTCTAACAGGGAACACTGAAGCTTTCTTT. Translation gives CASSLTGNTEAFF.